These T cell receptor beta chains were read from a single sample in a study of blood T cells in healthy people across ages. TCRdb analysed the 5' RACE reads with MiXCR anew, one entry per CDR3 protein. Of some 1.8 million distinct CDR3 sequences listed, roughly 43% were seen once; the top ten hold about 23%. The material sequenced was blood. These TCRs come from a human donor in good health. CDR3s include the opening cysteine and the closing phenylalanine or tryptophan. A D gene is named only where the DNA matches it firmly. Clone sizes are given selectively: once, few, many, or a class where the clone is expanded.

v_call	d_call	clone_size	j_call	cdr3_aa	cdr3_nt
TRBV7-2	NA	NA	TRBJ2-3	CASSHPDRGTHTDTQYF	TGTGCCAGCAGTCACCCCGACCGTGGAACACACACAGATACGCAGTATTTT
TRBV4-1	NA	NA	TRBJ1-1	CASSQDGGISEAFF	TGCGCCAGCAGCCAAGATGGTGGTATCTCTGAAGCTTTCTTT
TRBV12-3/TRBV12-4	NA	NA	TRBJ2-3	CASGQASTDTEYF	TGTGCCAGCGGGCAGGCGAGCACAGATACGGAGTATTTT
TRBV9	NA	few	TRBJ2-1	CASSVDQVVFF	TGTGCCAGCAGCGTAGATCAGGTTGTGTTCTTC
TRBV6-6	NA	NA	TRBJ2-5	CASSYSSLGAKTQYF	TGTGCCAGCAGTTACTCTTCTCTGGGGGCAAAGACCCAGTACTTC
TRBV4-3	TRBD2	NA	TRBJ2-1	CASSPTVAGGGNEQFF	TGCGCCAGCAGTCCAACCGTAGCGGGGGGGGGTAATGAGCAGTTCTTC
TRBV10-3	NA	few	TRBJ2-5	CAISAMWAGQETQYF	TGTGCCATCAGTGCAATGTGGGCAGGCCAAGAGACCCAGTACTTC
TRBV20-1	NA	NA	TRBJ2-3	CSARGQYPDTQYF	TGCAGTGCTAGAGGGCAGTATCCGGATACGCAGTATTTT
TRBV29-1	TRBD2	many	TRBJ2-1	CSVVAPAGMFF	TGCAGCGTTGTGGCCCCAGCGGGGATGTTCTTC
TRBV24-1	NA	few	TRBJ2-5	CATVTGSGKTQYF	TGTGCCACCGTCACAGGATCGGGGAAGACCCAGTACTTC
TRBV7-9	NA	NA	TRBJ2-7	CASSERHDEQYF	TGTGCCAGCAGCGAAAGACACGACGAGCAGTACTTC
TRBV20-1	NA	NA	TRBJ2-3	CSAAGFPSSTDTQYF	TGCAGTGCTGCAGGATTCCCATCTAGCACAGATACGCAGTATTTT
TRBV3-1	NA	once	TRBJ2-3	CASSQGSRVLTYEQYF	TGTGCCAGCAGCCAAGGGAGTAGGGTTCTCACCTACGAGCAGTATTTT
TRBV4-2	NA	NA	TRBJ2-7	CASSQQGFGSYEQYF	TGTGCCAGCAGCCAGCAGGGGTTTGGCTCCTACGAGCAGTACTTC
TRBV6-5	NA	once	TRBJ1-1	CASSYAGQFEAFF	TGTGCCAGCAGTTACGCTGGACAGTTTGAAGCTTTCTTT
TRBV6-1	TRBD1	few	TRBJ1-5	CASSDQGARPQHF	TGTGCCAGCAGTGATCAGGGGGCTCGGCCCCAGCATTTT
TRBV4-1	TRBD1	NA	TRBJ2-7	CASSRPGTGFEQYF	TGCGCCAGCAGCCGTCCCGGGACAGGGTTCGAGCAGTACTTC
TRBV5-1	TRBD1	few	TRBJ2-1	CASSRAGTGRLNGQFF	TGCGCCAGCAGCCGCGCCGGGACAGGGAGGCTCAATGGGCAGTTCTTC
TRBV28	NA	NA	TRBJ1-5	CAISTGSRQPQHF	TGTGCCATCTCTACAGGGTCACGGCAGCCCCAGCATTTT
TRBV5-1	TRBD1	few	TRBJ2-7	CASSESGTGIYEQYF	TGCGCCAGCAGCGAGTCCGGGACAGGGATTTACGAGCAGTACTTC
TRBV9	NA	NA	TRBJ1-6	CASSVDWNSPLHF	TGTGCCAGCAGCGTCGACTGGAATTCACCCCTCCACTTT
TRBV2	TRBD2	NA	TRBJ2-1	CASRFIAGGPVREQFF	TGTGCCAGCAGATTTATAGCGGGGGGGCCTGTTCGTGAGCAGTTCTTC
TRBV6-5	NA	NA	TRBJ2-5	CASRGRRYQETQYF	TGTGCCAGCAGGGGTAGACGGTACCAAGAGACCCAGTACTTC
TRBV5-5	NA	NA	TRBJ1-2	CASSSPGPSGSGYTF	TGTGCCAGCAGCTCGCCCGGGCCCTCCGGTTCGGGCTACACCTTC
TRBV14	NA	NA	TRBJ2-1	CASSQQGWNEQFF	TGTGCCAGCAGCCAGCAGGGCTGGAATGAGCAGTTCTTC
TRBV3-1	NA	once	TRBJ2-4	CASSQEVMAGSAKNIQYF	TGTGCCAGCAGCCAAGAGGTAATGGCGGGTTCGGCCAAAAACATTCAGTACTTC
TRBV7-3	TRBD2	NA	TRBJ2-3	CASSSGLAGGPGTDTQYF	TGTGCCAGCAGCTCTGGACTAGCGGGGGGCCCCGGCACAGATACGCAGTATTTT
TRBV3-1	NA	few	TRBJ1-2	CASSQDLGPGYTF	TGTGCCAGCAGCCAAGATTTGGGACCTGGCTACACCTTC
TRBV28	NA	NA	TRBJ2-1	CASSWGGARTMRQFF	TGTGCCAGCAGTTGGGGGGGGGCCCGTACAATGAGGCAGTTCTTC
TRBV12-3/TRBV12-4	TRBD2	many	TRBJ2-4	CASSLERGGLAGAEGKNIQYF	TGTGCCAGCAGTTTAGAGAGGGGGGGACTAGCGGGGGCGGAGGGCAAAAACATTCAGTACTTC
TRBV12-3/TRBV12-4	NA	few	TRBJ2-4	CASRDIENIQYF	TGTGCCAGCAGGGACATCGAAAACATTCAGTACTTC
TRBV29-1	NA	few	TRBJ2-5	CSVESSVRETQYF	TGCAGCGTTGAATCGAGCGTTCGGGAGACCCAGTACTTC
TRBV7-3	TRBD2	NA	TRBJ2-3	CASSSPAGVTDTQYF	TGTGCTAGCAGCTCTCCAGCGGGGGTCACAGATACGCAGTATTTT
TRBV6-2/TRBV6-3	TRBD1	few	TRBJ2-7	CASSDGQGLSYEQYF	TGTGCCAGCAGTGACGGACAGGGGCTTTCCTACGAGCAGTACTTC
TRBV9	NA	NA	TRBJ1-5	CASSPHSVPNQPQHF	TGTGCCAGCAGCCCACACAGTGTCCCCAATCAGCCCCAGCATTTT
TRBV6-4	NA	NA	TRBJ2-3	CASSAEGSTDTQYF	TGTGCCAGCAGTGCGGAAGGAAGCACTGATACGCAGTATTTT
TRBV4-3	NA	NA	TRBJ1-6	CASSPGGLGGSPLHF	TGCGCCAGCAGCCCCGGGGGGCTTGGAGGGTCACCCCTCCACTTT
TRBV20-1	NA	once	TRBJ2-5	CSAQTGGQETQYF	TGCAGTGCTCAAACCGGGGGCCAAGAGACCCAGTACTTC
TRBV7-9	NA	NA	TRBJ2-2	CASSSGRRNTGELFF	TGTGCCAGCAGCTCGGGACGGAGGAACACCGGGGAGCTGTTTTTT
TRBV9	NA	few	TRBJ2-7	CASSVAPTDNYEQYF	TGTGCCAGCAGCGTAGCCCCTACTGATAACTACGAGCAGTACTTC
TRBV18	TRBD1	few	TRBJ2-7	CASSGPGGREQYF	TGTGCCAGCTCAGGCCCAGGGGGCCGCGAGCAGTACTTC
TRBV7-9	NA	once	TRBJ2-3	CASSLVGSHTDTQYF	TGTGCCAGCAGCTTAGTTGGGTCCCACACAGATACGCAGTATTTT
TRBV2	TRBD1	NA	TRBJ1-1	CASRRSPGTGHTEAFF	TGTGCCAGCAGGCGGTCACCCGGGACAGGACACACTGAAGCTTTCTTT
TRBV11-2	NA	many	TRBJ2-4	CASSLRGLAKNIQYF	TGTGCCAGCAGCTTACGAGGGTTAGCCAAAAACATTCAGTACTTC
TRBV5-1	NA	NA	TRBJ1-6	CASSLATKSPLHF	TGCGCCAGCAGCTTGGCTACTAAATCACCCCTCCACTTT
TRBV9	NA	NA	TRBJ1-2	CASSVLRGALDGYTF	TGTGCCAGCAGCGTATTACGGGGGGCTTTAGATGGCTACACCTTC
TRBV15	NA	NA	TRBJ1-5	CATSRDKGPGQPQHF	TGTGCCACCAGCAGAGATAAAGGTCCCGGACAGCCCCAGCATTTT
TRBV6-1	NA	few	TRBJ1-2	CASSEVGRSYGYTF	TGTGCCAGCAGTGAGGTGGGCCGAAGCTATGGCTACACCTTC
TRBV7-2	NA	few	TRBJ1-1	CASSFAGRTEAFF	TGTGCCAGCAGCTTCGCAGGGCGGACTGAAGCTTTCTTT
TRBV14	NA	once	TRBJ2-2	CASSQDDRMNTGELFF	TGTGCCAGCAGCCAAGATGACAGAATGAACACCGGGGAGCTGTTTTTT
TRBV19	NA	NA	TRBJ2-5	CASRTQTSGETQYF	TGTGCCAGTAGGACTCAGACTAGTGGGGAGACCCAGTACTTC
TRBV20-1	NA	few	TRBJ2-7	CSAQGFEQYF	TGCAGTGCCCAGGGGTTCGAGCAGTACTTC